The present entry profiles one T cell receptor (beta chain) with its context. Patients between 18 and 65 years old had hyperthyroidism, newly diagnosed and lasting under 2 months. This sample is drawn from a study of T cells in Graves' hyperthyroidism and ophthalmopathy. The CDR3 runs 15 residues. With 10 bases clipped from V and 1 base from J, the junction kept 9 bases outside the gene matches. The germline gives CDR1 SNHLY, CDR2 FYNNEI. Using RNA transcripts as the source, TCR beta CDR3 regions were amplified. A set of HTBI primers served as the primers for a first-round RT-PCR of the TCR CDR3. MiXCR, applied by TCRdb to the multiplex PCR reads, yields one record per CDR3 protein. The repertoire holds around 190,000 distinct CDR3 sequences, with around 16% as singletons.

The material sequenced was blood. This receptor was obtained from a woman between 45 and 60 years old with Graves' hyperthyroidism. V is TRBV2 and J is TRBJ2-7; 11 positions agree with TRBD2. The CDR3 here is CATRTSGHNSYEQYF. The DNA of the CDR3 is TGTGCCACCCGGACTAGCGGGCATAATTCCTACGAGCAGTACTTC.